Listed here are 10 T cell receptor beta chains from one sample, sequenced in a study of CD8 T cells in ankylosing spondylitis (dated by TCRdb to 2015 to 2018). Points the paper makes about the study in general: Blood from ankylosing spondylitis patients appeared to be characterized by a TCR beta motif made up of under 10 highly homologous amino acid variants.

Antigens for these TCRs are unknown. Libraries were prepared through 5' RACE. The sequencer was an Illumina HiSeq 2500. TCRdb reprocessed the public reads (quality trimming at Q25 with fastp, clone calling with MiXCR) and kept in-frame beta chains. When rows share a CDR3 protein, they turn into one entry using the most common DNA and genes. Here the sample has about 210,000 distinct CDR3 sequences; more than 5.5% occur a single time. The top ten clonotypes cover 13% to 15% of the sample. Sequenced: blood, either unsorted or a sorted T cell fraction (not recorded which). The receptors were gathered from a male donor with ankylosing spondylitis.

Only a few counts were recorded for this clonotype. The gene calls are TRBV11-2 and TRBJ2-5, with D maybe TRBD1 (6 bases). V was cut by 5 bases and J by 3 bases, with 22 bases left in between. Germline V gives CDR1 SGHAT, CDR2 FQNNGV. The CDR3 runs to 17 residues. CDR3 protein: CASSPGTGTLTKETQYF. The CDR3 DNA reads as TGTGCCAGCAGCCCGGGGACCGGGACACTGACCAAAGAGACCCAGTACTTC.

This chain links TRBV7-9 with TRBJ2-4; either TRBD1 or TRBD2 may fit D (5 bases each). Germline V gives CDR1 SEHNR, CDR2 FQNEAQ (reference sequence). V dropped 1 base and J dropped 5 bases, with 9 bases sitting between them. The CDR3 loop spans 14 amino acids. The chain's CDR3 is CASSLGGSENIQYF. In DNA, the CDR3 is TGTGCCAGCAGCTTAGGGGGGTCGGAAAACATTCAGTACTTC.

This clonotype was seen at least ten times. The chain has TRBV6-1 and TRBJ2-7, with D perhaps given as TRBD1 or TRBD2 (5 bases each). Trimming removed 4 bases at V and 2 bases at J, with 15 bases between. The germline V gene has CDR1 MNHNS and CDR2 SASEGT. The CDR3 runs to 15 residues. The CDR3 nucleotides are TGTGCCAGCAGTGTCAAGGGACCAAGCCCCTACGAGCAGTACTTC. It specifies CASSVKGPSPYEQYF.

This clonotype occurred many times. The chain is built from TRBV5-1 and TRBJ1-2; unclear D gene. This CDR3 is 12 amino acids long. The V gene lost 5 bases and the J gene lost 6 bases, with 11 bases spanning the gap. Germline V gene lookup returns CDR1 SGHRS and CDR2 YFSETQ. CDR3 in amino acids: CASSTIGNGYTF. In DNA, the CDR3 is TGCGCCAGCAGTACTATAGGGAATGGCTACACCTTC. The entire variable domain, with the rest obtained from reference TRBV5-1 and TRBJ1-2, is as follows: KAGVTQTPRYLIKTRGQQVTLSCSPISGHRSVSWYQQTPGQGLQFLFEYFSETQRNKGNFPGRFSGRQFSNSRSEMNVSTLELGDSALYLCASSTIGNGYTFGSGTRLTVV.

This clonotype has a count of ten or more. CDR3 region: CASSVLGTGELFF. The CDR3 nucleotides are TGTGCCAGCAGCGTACTGGGAACCGGGGAGCTGTTTTTT. The chain couples TRBV9 to TRBJ2-2, with D hard to call. V dropped 1 base and J dropped 5 bases, with 6 bases sitting between them. Per the germline V gene, CDR1 is SGDLS and CDR2 is YYNGEE. This CDR3 region has 13 residues.

This clonotype was counted ten times or more. CDR3 sequence: CASSRGTSGSNEQFF. The DNA of the CDR3 is TGCGCCAGCAGCCGTGGGACTAGCGGGAGTAATGAGCAGTTCTTC. The chain employs TRBV4-3 and TRBJ2-1; 14 bases line up with TRBD2. The V gene's germline CDR1 is LGHNA and CDR2 YSLEER. The CDR3 has 15 amino acids. J lost 7 bases, V lost 4 bases, and 3 bases had no gene match.

This clonotype was recorded a few times. This rearrangement joins TRBV6-2 or TRBV6-3 to TRBJ1-2; D may be TRBD1 (6 bases). The germline V gene has CDR1 MNHEY and CDR2 SVGEGT. Deletions cut 0 bases from V and 3 bases from J, with 14 bases between. This CDR3 spans 16 amino acids. CDR3 coding DNA: TGTGCCAGCAGTTACTCGAAGGACCGGGGGCACTATGGCTACACCTTC. The encoded protein is CASSYSKDRGHYGYTF.

This clonotype occurred many times. The V call is TRBV7-9, the J call TRBJ2-1, with TRBD1 matching 7 bases. This CDR3 has 15 residues. The V gene end was trimmed by 5 bases and the J gene end by 7 bases; junction bases not matched to a gene: 11. Per germline, CDR1 SEHNR and CDR2 FQNEAQ (reference sequence). Written as DNA, the CDR3 is TGTGCCAGCAGCGCTGGACAGGTTTCGATAAATGAGCAGTTCTTC. Translated: CASSAGQVSINEQFF.

This clonotype was seen repeatedly, ten times or more. The chain carries TRBV2 and TRBJ1-5, with D maybe TRBD1 (5 bases). This CDR3 region has 14 residues. V was clipped by 6 bases and J by 8 bases, with 17 bases between them. Germline V lookup: CDR1 SNHLY, CDR2 FYNNEI. CDR3 in DNA: TGTGCCAGCAGCGGGGGGTGGGCAAATGAGCCCCAGCATTTT. Translation gives CASSGGWANEPQHF.

This clonotype was seen at least ten times. The chain has TRBV4-3 and TRBJ2-7; TRBD2 aligns across 10 bases. CDR1 is LGHNA, CDR2 YSLEER, per germline. The ends lost 1 base at V and 7 bases at J; junction bases unmatched: 4. The CDR3 length is 14 residues. CDR3 in DNA: TGCGCCAGCAGCCAAGGGACTAGCGGCTTAGAGCAGTACTTC. Residues: CASSQGTSGLEQYF.